What follows are 4 T cell receptor beta chains derived from one specimen sequenced in a study of OX40 agonist ivuxolimab in advanced cancers. The protocol was immunoSEQ multiplex PCR, while the TCRdb copy is restricted to in-frame clones and leaves out a portion. The sample lists about 58,000 clones, 89% seen once, with approximately 13% in the top ten. The source was CD4+ or CD8+ T cells sorted from blood, collected in a trial of the OX40 agonist ivuxolimab. The receptors here all came from an adult with an advanced solid tumor such as melanoma, head and neck, liver or kidney cancer.

The DNA of the CDR3 is TGTGCCACCAGCAGAGATAGTGGACTCTCCTACGAGCAGTACTTC. Amino acid sequence: CATSRDSGLSYEQYF. This chain connects TRBV15 to TRBJ2-7, with D perhaps matching TRBD2 (5 bases). Germline values: CDR1 LNHNV, CDR2 YYDKDF (reference sequence). Trimming stripped 0 bases from V and 0 bases from J, with 9 bases between. The CDR3 totals 15 residues.

This clone has only a few counts. The V gene is TRBV11-2, the J gene TRBJ1-3, with D maybe TRBD1 (5 bases). V lost 4 bases and J 2 bases, leaving 6 bases between the germline ends. This CDR3 is 13 amino acids long. Looked up from germline, CDR1 is SGHAT and CDR2 is FQNNGV. The CDR3 loop is CASSWDPGNTIYF. DNA of the CDR3: TGTGCCAGCAGCTGGGACCCTGGAAACACCATATATTTT.

V gene TRBV4-1 combines with J gene TRBJ1-5, with D maybe TRBD1 (5 bases). CDR3 length: 15 residues. Germline loops: CDR1 MGHRA, CDR2 YSYEKL. V shed 0 bases and J shed 7 bases, with 13 bases lying between them. The CDR3 sequence is CASSQERGGEQPQHF. The CDR3 nucleotides read TGCGCCAGCAGCCAAGAGAGGGGTGGGGAACAGCCCCAGCATTTT.

This chain uses TRBV28 with TRBJ1-5, with D hard to call. V lost 4 bases, J lost 3 bases, and 22 bases lay in between. CDR1 and CDR2 from the germline V gene are MDHEN and SYDVKM. This CDR3 comprises 18 residues. CDR3 DNA: TGTGCCAGCAGTTGGTTGGTCTCTACCGTACCACACAATCAGCCCCAGCATTTT. Its protein product is CASSWLVSTVPHNQPQHF.